This T cell receptor beta chain was sequenced for a study of cytomegalovirus exposure and HLA in healthy donors. Notes on the study in general: Later work found that TCR association rates differed between HLA loci; DRB1 had the most and HLA-C the fewest. It was reported that the classifier diagnosed cytomegalovirus status with high specificity and sensitivity in both the original and validation cohorts.

Each donor was healthy, and each was a bone marrow donor. This clone has a handful of counts. Its antigen is unidentified. PCR was performed using 60 Vbeta and 13 Jbeta primers. Profiling relied on immunoSEQ multiplex PCR, and the TCRdb table lists in-frame clones only, not all of them. The sample contains some 120,000 clones, roughly two thirds of which appear only once. This clonotype was sampled from a man aged 25 to 40 in good health and CMV-seropositive. The sample comprised PBMCs.

The CDR3 reads CASGTGAYEQYF. The CDR3 nucleotides read TGTGCCAGTGGGACAGGGGCCTACGAGCAGTACTTC. The chain employs TRBV6-1 and TRBJ2-7; 10 bases line up with TRBD1. The length of the CDR3 is 12 residues. Germline V gene sequence: CDR1 MNHNS, CDR2 SASEGT. V shed 9 bases and J 2 bases; nucleotides not matched to a gene: 1.